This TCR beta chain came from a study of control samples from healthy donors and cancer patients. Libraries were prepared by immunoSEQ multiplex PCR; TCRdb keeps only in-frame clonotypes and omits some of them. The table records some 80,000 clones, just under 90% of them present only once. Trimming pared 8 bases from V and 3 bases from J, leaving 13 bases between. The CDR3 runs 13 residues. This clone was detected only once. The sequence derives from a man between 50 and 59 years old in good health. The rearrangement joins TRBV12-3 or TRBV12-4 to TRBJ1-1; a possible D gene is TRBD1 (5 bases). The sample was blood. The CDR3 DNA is TGTGCCAGCCTGAGGGGTGAGGACACTGAAGCTTTCTTT. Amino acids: CASLRGEDTEAFF.